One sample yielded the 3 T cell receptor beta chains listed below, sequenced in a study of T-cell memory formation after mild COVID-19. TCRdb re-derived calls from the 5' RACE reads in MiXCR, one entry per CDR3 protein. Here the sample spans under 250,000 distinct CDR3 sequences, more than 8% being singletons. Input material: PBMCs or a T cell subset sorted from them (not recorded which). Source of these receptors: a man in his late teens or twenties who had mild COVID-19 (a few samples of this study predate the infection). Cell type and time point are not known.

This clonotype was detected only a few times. The CDR3 sequence: CASSHLGKKAFF. CDR3 nucleotides: TGTGCCAGCAGTCACTTAGGAAAAAAAGCTTTCTTT. The rearrangement joins TRBV6-6 to TRBJ1-1, with D unclear. Germline CDR1 MNHNY, CDR2 SVGAGI (reference sequence). The CDR3 is 12 residues long. Trimming stripped 5 bases from V and 9 bases from J, with 13 bases between.

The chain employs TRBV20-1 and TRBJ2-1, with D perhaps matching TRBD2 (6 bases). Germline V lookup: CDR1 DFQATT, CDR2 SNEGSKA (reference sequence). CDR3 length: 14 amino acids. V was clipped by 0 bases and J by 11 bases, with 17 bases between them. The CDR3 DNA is TGCAGTGCTAGAGATCACGTCAGGGAGGAACAGCAGTTCTTC. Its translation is CSARDHVREEQQFF.

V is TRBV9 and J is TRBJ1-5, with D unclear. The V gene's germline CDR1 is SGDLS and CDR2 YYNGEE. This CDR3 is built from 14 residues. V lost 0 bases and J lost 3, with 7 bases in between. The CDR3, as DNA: TGTGCCAGCAGCGTAGACGCCAACAATCAGCCCCAGCATTTT. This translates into CASSVDANNQPQHF. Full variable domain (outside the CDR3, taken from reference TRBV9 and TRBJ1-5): DSGVTQTPKHLITATGQRVTLRCSPRSGDLSVYWYQQSLDQGLQFLIQYYNGEERAKGNILERFSAQQFPDLHSELNLSSLELGDSALYFCASSVDANNQPQHFGDGTRLSIL.